The rows below give T cell receptor beta chains drawn from one sample of a study of blood T cell repertoires in COVID-19. The data were produced by immunoSEQ multiplex PCR, yet TCRdb's version contains in-frame clones alone and is incomplete. The table has 110,000 to 150,000 clones, 65% to 80% seen once. The specimen was peripheral blood. These receptors all stem from a man aged 55 to 70 with acute or convalescent COVID-19. CDR3s include the opening cysteine and the closing phenylalanine or tryptophan. D genes are given only for firm matches. The size entry is marked missing in some rows and otherwise reads once, few, many or a size class.

.	.	TRBV4-3	16	TRBJ2-7	TGCGCCAGCAGCCAAGATTGGCTAGCGCCTACCTACGAGCAGTACTTC	CASSQDWLAPTYEQYF
.	few	TRBV4-2	14	TRBJ1-6	TGTGCCAGCAGCCAGGGAGGGTCCAATTCACCCCTCCACTTT	CASSQGGSNSPLHF
.	.	TRBV6-2/TRBV6-3	14	TRBJ2-3	TGTGCCAGCAGCCCAGGACTTAGCACAGATACGCAGTATTTT	CASSPGLSTDTQYF
.	.	TRBV7-2	13	TRBJ2-7	TGTGCCAGCAGCTTATGGCGGGACTACGAGCAGTACTTC	CASSLWRDYEQYF
TRBD1	.	TRBV19	16	TRBJ1-2	TGTGCCAGTAGGGGATCGACAGGGAGTCTACTGTATGGCTACACCTTC	CASRGSTGSLLYGYTF
.	.	TRBV5-1	16	TRBJ2-3	TGCGCCAGCAGCCTCCGGGGGAGCAGGGAAACAGATACGCAGTATTTT	CASSLRGSRETDTQYF
.	.	TRBV7-2	13	TRBJ1-3	TGTGCCAGCAGTTCCGGAGTCGGAAACACCATATATTTT	CASSSGVGNTIYF
.	.	TRBV4-3	15	TRBJ2-1	TGCGCCAGCAGCATCCGGGACACTACCTACAATGAGCAGTTCTTC	CASSIRDTTYNEQFF
TRBD1	.	TRBV2	15	TRBJ2-3	TGTGCCAGCAGCACGCAGGGGGTCGCGACAGATACGCAGTATTTT	CASSTQGVATDTQYF
.	.	TRBV5-6	15	TRBJ2-3	TGTGCCACTGCAGGGTCGATTGCCAGTGGAGATACGCAGTATTTT	CATAGSIASGDTQYF
.	few	TRBV11-2	12	TRBJ1-1	TGTGCCAGCAGAACAATGAACACTGAAGCTTTCTTT	CASRTMNTEAFF
.	.	TRBV5-1	15	TRBJ2-7	TGCGCCAGCAGCTTGGATCAGGGGCCCTACTACGAGCAGTACTTC	CASSLDQGPYYEQYF
.	once	TRBV10-2	15	TRBJ1-6	TGCGCCAGCAGTGAGTCCCCGCCTAATAATTCACCCCTCCACTTT	CASSESPPNNSPLHF
.	.	TRBV5-8	15	TRBJ1-6	TGTGCCAGCAGCTTCCGGACTTCGAATCCTTCACCCCTCCACTTT	CASSFRTSNPSPLHF
TRBD2	.	TRBV28	17	TRBJ2-1	TGTGCCAGCAGTCGTCCGATTTGGACTAGGAAATACAATGAGCAGTTCTTC	CASSRPIWTRKYNEQFF
TRBD2	.	TRBV27	15	TRBJ2-3	TGTGCCAGCAGACCGCGACTAGCGGGGGGAGGTACGCAGTATTTT	CASRPRLAGGGTQYF
.	.	TRBV24-1	13	TRBJ1-1	TGTGCCACCAGTGTCCAAGGGGGCACTGAAGCTTTCTTT	CATSVQGGTEAFF
.	.	TRBV7-2	17	TRBJ1-2	TGTGCCAGCAGCTTAGGCGGGGGGGCCGCACCTAACTATGGCTACACCTTC	CASSLGGGAAPNYGYTF
.	.	TRBV2	16	TRBJ1-2	TGTGCCAGCAGTGAAGTATGGAGTGGGGCAGACTATGGCTACACCTTC	CASSEVWSGADYGYTF
.	.	TRBV2	15	TRBJ2-1	TGTGCCAGCAGTGAATCAGGTAGCTCCTACAATGAGCAGTTCTTC	CASSESGSSYNEQFF
TRBD2	.	TRBV19	17	TRBJ2-5	TGTGCCAGTAGTATAGACGGACTAGCGGGAGGCCAAGAGACCCAGTACTTC	CASSIDGLAGGQETQYF
TRBD1	.	TRBV10-1	13	TRBJ1-2	TGCGCCATCGACAGGGAAAGAGGCTATGGCTACACCTTC	CAIDRERGYGYTF
.	.	TRBV2	14	TRBJ1-4	TGTGCCAGCAGCCACAGGTCAACTAATGAAAAACTGTTTTTT	CASSHRSTNEKLFF
.	.	TRBV28	14	TRBJ2-5	TGTGCCAGCAGTTTAGGCGGCATCCAAGAGACCCAGTACTTC	CASSLGGIQETQYF
TRBD1	.	TRBV5-1	15	TRBJ2-1	TGCGCCAGCAGCTCAACCGGGACAGGGATCAATGAGCAGTTCTTC	CASSSTGTGINEQFF
.	many	TRBV29-1	13	TRBJ1-4	TGCAGCGTGGCGTCCGGACTGTATGAAAAACTGTTTTTT	CSVASGLYEKLFF
TRBD2	.	TRBV4-1	17	TRBJ2-6	TGCGCCAGCAGCCAAGTGGTTAGCGGGAGTTGGGCCAACGTCCTGACTTTC	CASSQVVSGSWANVLTF
.	.	TRBV29-1	13	TRBJ2-1	TGCAGCGTGGCAGGGTTTGGGGGGGCTGAGCAGTTCTTC	CSVAGFGGAEQFF
.	once	TRBV3-1/TRBV3-2	13	TRBJ1-1	TGTGCCAGCAGTCCAGGACAGTACACTGAAGCTTTCTTT	CASSPGQYTEAFF
.	few	TRBV18	14	TRBJ2-7	TGTGCCAGCTCACCGGCGCAGGGTTCCTACGAGCAGTACTTC	CASSPAQGSYEQYF
TRBD2	.	TRBV27	17	TRBJ2-7	TGTGCCAGCAGTTTAAGGGTTGGACTAGCGGGAACCTACGAGCAGTACTTC	CASSLRVGLAGTYEQYF
.	.	TRBV7-2	12	TRBJ2-3	TGTGCCAGCAGCTTAATGGAGTCTACGCAGTATTTT	CASSLMESTQYF
TRBD1	.	TRBV7-9	14	TRBJ2-4	TGTGCCAGCAGTTGGGACAGGGAGAAAAACATTCAGTACTTC	CASSWDREKNIQYF
.	.	TRBV4-2	15	TRBJ1-2	TGTGCCAGCAGCCAAGATCCCGCCCAGGGAAACAGCTACACCTTC	CASSQDPAQGNSYTF
.	.	TRBV24-1	15	TRBJ2-7	TGTGCCACCAGTGATTCCATGTTACAGGGTTCCGAGCAGTACTTC	CATSDSMLQGSEQYF
.	.	TRBV24-1	12	TRBJ1-2	TGTGCCATCTCCGGGACTTCGTATGGCTACACCTTC	CAISGTSYGYTF
.	.	TRBV7-8	15	TRBJ1-5	TGTGCCAGCAGCTTAGGAGGCGGGGGCAATCAGCCCCAGCATTTT	CASSLGGGGNQPQHF
TRBD2	.	TRBV28	14	TRBJ2-4	TGTGCCAGCAGGGGAGGGATAGCCAAAAACATTCAGTACTTC	CASRGGIAKNIQYF
TRBD2	once	TRBV25-1	14	TRBJ2-7	TGTGCCAGCAGTGATAGCGGGACATCCTACGAGCAGTACTTC	CASSDSGTSYEQYF
.	.	TRBV3-1/TRBV3-2	11	TRBJ1-2	TGTGCCAGCAGCCAAGGTCAGGGCAACACCTTC	CASSQGQGNTF
TRBD1	once	TRBV19	16	TRBJ2-2	TGTGCCAGTAGTACCCGGACAGGGGGAGGCACCGGGGAGCTGTTTTTT	CASSTRTGGGTGELFF